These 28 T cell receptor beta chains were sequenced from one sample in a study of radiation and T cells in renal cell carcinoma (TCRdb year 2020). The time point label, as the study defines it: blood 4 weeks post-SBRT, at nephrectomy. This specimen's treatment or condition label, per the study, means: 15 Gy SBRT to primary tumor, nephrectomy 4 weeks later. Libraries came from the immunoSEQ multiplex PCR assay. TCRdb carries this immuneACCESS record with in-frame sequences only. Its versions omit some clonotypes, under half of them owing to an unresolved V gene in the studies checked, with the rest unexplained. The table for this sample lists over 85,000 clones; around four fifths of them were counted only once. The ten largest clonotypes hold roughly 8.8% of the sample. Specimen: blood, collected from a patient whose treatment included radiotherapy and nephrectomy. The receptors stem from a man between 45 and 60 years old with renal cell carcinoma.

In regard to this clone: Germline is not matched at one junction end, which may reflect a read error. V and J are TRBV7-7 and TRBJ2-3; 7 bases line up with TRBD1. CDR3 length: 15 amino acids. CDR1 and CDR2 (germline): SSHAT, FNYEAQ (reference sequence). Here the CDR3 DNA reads TGTGCTAGCAGCTCCACAGGGGACCCCTCGGATACGCAGTATTTT. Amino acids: CASSSTGDPSDTQYF.

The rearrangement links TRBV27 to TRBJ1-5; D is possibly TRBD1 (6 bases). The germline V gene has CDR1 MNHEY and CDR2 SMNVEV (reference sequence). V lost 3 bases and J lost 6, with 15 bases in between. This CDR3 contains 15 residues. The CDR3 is CASSLGAGYIQPQHF. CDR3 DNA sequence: TGTGCCAGCAGTTTGGGGGCGGGATATATTCAGCCCCAGCATTTT.

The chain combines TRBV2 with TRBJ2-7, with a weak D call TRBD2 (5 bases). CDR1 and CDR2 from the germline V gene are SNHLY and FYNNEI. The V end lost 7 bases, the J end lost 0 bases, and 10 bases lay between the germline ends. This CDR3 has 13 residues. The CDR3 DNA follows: TGTGCCAGCAAAAGAGCGGCCTCCTACGAGCAGTACTTC. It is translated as CASKRAASYEQYF.

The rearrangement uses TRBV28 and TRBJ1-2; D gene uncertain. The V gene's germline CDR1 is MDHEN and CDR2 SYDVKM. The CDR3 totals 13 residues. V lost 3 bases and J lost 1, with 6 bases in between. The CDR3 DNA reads TGTGCCAGCAGTTTTCCGGATAACTATGGCTACACCTTC. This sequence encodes CASSFPDNYGYTF.

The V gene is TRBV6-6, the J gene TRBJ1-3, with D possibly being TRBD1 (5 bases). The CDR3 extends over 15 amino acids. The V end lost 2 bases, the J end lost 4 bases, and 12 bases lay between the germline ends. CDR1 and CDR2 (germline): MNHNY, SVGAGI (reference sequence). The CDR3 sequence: CASSYGGRDGNTIYF. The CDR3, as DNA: TGTGCCAGCAGTTACGGGGGGAGAGACGGAAACACCATATATTTT.

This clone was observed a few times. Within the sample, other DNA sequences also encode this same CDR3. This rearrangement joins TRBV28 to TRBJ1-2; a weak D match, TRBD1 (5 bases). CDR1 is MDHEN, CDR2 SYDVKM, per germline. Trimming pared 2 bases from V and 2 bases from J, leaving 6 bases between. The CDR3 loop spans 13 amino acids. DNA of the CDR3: TGTGCCAGCAGTTTAGGACAAAACTATGGCTACACCTTC. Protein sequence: CASSLGQNYGYTF.

CDR3 nucleotide sequence: TGTGCCAGCAGCCGACAAGGGGAGGCCTACGAGCAGTACTTC. Its translation is CASSRQGEAYEQYF. This rearrangement joins TRBV6-6 to TRBJ2-7, with D perhaps TRBD2 (6 bases). Trimming took off 6 bases at V and 2 bases at J, with 14 bases between the two ends. The CDR3 contains 14 residues. Germline loops: CDR1 MNHNY, CDR2 SVGAGI (reference sequence).

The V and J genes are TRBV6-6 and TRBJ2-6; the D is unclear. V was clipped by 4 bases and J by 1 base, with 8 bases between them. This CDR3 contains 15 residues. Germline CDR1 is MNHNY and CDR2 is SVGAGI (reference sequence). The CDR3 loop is CASSSHLSGANVLTF. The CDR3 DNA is TGTGCCAGCAGTTCCCACCTATCTGGGGCCAACGTCCTGACTTTC.

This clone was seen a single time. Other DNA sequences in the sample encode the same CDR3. CDR3 DNA sequence: TGTGCCAGCAGTTACCTCTACGAGCAGTACTTC. This gives the protein CASSYLYEQYF. V gene TRBV6-5 combines with J gene TRBJ2-7; D gene uncertain. There are 11 residues in the CDR3. Trimming stripped 2 bases from V and 3 bases from J, with 2 bases between. Germline V gene data show CDR1 as MNHEY and CDR2 as SVGAGI.

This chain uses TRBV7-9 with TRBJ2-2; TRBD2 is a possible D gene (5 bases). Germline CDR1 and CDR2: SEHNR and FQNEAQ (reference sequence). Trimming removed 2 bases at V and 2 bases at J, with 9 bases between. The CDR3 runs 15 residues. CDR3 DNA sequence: TGTGCCAGCAGCTTACAAGCGGCAAACACCGGGGAGCTGTTTTTT. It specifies CASSLQAANTGELFF. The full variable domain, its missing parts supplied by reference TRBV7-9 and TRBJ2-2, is DTGVSQNPRHKITKRGQNVTFRCDPISEHNRLYWYRQTLGQGPEFLTYFQNEAQLEKSRLLSDRFSAERPKGSFSTLEIQRTEQGDSAMYLCASSLQAANTGELFFGEGSRLTVL.

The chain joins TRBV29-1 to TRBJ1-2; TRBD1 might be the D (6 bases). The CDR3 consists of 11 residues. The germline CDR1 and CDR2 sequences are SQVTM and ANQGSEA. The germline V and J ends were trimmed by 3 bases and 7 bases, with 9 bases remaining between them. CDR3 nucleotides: TGCAGCGTTGACGGGGGGCTTGGCTACACCTTC. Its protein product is CSVDGGLGYTF.

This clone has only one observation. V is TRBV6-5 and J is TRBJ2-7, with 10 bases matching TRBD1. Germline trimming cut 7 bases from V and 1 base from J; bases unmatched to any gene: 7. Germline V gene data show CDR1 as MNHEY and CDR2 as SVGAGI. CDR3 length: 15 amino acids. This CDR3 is CASITLGQGSYEQYF. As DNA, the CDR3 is TGTGCCAGCATTACTCTGGGACAGGGGTCCTACGAGCAGTACTTC.

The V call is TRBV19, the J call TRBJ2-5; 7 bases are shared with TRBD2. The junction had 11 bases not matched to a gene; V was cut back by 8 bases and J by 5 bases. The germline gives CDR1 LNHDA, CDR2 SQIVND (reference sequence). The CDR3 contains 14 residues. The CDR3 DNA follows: TGTGCCAGTGGTGGTTCGAGGCGGGGGGAGACCCAGTACTTC. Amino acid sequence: CASGGSRRGETQYF.

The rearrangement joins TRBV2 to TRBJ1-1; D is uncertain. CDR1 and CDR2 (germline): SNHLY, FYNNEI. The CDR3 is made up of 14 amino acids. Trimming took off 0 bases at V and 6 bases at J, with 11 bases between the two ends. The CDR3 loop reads CASSEARGVAEAFF. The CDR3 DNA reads TGTGCCAGCAGTGAAGCGCGGGGAGTAGCTGAAGCTTTCTTT.

The CDR3 sequence: CASIPSGGVREQYF. The CDR3, as DNA: TGTGCCAGCATTCCTAGCGGGGGGGTCCGCGAGCAGTACTTC. The V gene is TRBV6-1, the J gene TRBJ2-7, with TRBD2 matching over 12 bases. The CDR3 is made up of 14 amino acids. Germline V gives CDR1 MNHNS, CDR2 SASEGT. V lost 7 bases, J lost 6 bases, and 7 bases stayed unmatched.

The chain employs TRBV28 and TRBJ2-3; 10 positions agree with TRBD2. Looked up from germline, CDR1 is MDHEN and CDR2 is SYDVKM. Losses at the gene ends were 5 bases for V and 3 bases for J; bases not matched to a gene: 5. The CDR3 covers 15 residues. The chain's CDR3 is CASSTLAGVTDTQYF. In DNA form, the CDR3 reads TGTGCCAGCAGTACCCTAGCGGGGGTAACAGATACGCAGTATTTT.

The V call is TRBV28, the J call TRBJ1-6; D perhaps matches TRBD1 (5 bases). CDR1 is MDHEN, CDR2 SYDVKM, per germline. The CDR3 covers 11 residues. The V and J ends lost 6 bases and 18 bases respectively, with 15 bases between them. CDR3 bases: TGTGCCAGCAGACCGAGACCCGGGACCCACTTT. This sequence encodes CASRPRPGTHF.

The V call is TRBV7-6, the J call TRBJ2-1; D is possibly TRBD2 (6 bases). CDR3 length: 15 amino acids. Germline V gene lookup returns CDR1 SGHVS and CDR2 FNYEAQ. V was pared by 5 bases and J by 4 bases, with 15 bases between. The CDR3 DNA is TGTGCCAGCAGCCTTTCGGGACTCTTATACAATGAGCAGTTCTTC. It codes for CASSLSGLLYNEQFF.

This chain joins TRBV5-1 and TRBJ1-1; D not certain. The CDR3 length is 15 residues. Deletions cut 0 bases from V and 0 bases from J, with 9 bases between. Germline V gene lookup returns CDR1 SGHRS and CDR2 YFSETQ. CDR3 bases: TGCGCCAGCAGCTTGGTTAGCAGTTTGAACACTGAAGCTTTCTTT. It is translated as CASSLVSSLNTEAFF.

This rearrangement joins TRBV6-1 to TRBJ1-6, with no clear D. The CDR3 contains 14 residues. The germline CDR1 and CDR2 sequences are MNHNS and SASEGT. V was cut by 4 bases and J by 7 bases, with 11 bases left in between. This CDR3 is CASSGRSFNSPLHF. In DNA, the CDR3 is TGTGCCAGCAGTGGCAGGAGTTTCAATTCACCCCTCCACTTT.

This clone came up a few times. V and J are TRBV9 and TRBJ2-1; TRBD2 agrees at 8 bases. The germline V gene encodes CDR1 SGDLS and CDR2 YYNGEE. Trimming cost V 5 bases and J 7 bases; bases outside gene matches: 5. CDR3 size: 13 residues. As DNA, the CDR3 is TGTGCCAGCAGAGGGACTAGTTTGAATGAGCAGTTCTTC. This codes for CASRGTSLNEQFF.

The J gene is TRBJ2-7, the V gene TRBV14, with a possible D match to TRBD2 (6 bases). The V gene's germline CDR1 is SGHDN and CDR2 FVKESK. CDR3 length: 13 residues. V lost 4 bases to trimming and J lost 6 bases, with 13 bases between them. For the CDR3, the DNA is TGTGCCAGCAGCCCCCGACTAGTGGGCGAGCAGTACTTC. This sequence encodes CASSPRLVGEQYF.

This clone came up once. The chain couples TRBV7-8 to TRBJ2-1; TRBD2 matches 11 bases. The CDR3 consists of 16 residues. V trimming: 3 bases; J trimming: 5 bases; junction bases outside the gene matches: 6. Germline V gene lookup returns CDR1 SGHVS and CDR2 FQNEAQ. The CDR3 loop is CASSFTSGGLDNEQFF. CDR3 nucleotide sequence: TGTGCCAGCAGCTTTACTAGCGGGGGCCTTGACAATGAGCAGTTCTTC.

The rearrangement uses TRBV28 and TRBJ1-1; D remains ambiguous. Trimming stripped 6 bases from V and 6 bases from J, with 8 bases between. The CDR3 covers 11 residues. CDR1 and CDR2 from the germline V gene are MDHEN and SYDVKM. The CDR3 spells CASSLLAEAFF. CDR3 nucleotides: TGTGCCAGCAGCCTTTTAGCTGAAGCTTTCTTT.

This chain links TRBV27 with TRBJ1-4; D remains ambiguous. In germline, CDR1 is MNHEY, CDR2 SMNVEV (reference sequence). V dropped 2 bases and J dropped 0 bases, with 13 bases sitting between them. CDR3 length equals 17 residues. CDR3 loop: CASSLIKGRATNEKLFF. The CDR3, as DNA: TGTGCCAGCAGTTTAATTAAGGGAAGGGCAACTAATGAAAAACTGTTTTTT.

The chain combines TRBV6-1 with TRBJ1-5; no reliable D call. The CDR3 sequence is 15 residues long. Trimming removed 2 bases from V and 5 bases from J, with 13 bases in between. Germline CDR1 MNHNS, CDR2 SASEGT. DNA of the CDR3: TGTGCCAGCAGTGAACAGGTTATCCAAGATCAGCCCCAGCATTTT. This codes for CASSEQVIQDQPQHF.

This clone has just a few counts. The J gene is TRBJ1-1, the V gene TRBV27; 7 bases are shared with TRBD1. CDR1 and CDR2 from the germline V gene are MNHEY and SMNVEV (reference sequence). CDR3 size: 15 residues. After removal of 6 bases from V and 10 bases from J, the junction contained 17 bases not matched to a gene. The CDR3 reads CASSPLYGTAVGAFF. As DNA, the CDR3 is TGTGCCAGCAGCCCTTTATATGGGACAGCCGTCGGAGCTTTCTTT.

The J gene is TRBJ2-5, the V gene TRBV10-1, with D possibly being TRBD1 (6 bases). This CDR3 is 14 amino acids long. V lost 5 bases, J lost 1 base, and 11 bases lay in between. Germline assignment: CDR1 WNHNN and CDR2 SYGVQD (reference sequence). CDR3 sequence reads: CASSPDRFQETQYF. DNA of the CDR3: TGCGCCAGCAGTCCTGACAGGTTCCAAGAGACCCAGTACTTC.